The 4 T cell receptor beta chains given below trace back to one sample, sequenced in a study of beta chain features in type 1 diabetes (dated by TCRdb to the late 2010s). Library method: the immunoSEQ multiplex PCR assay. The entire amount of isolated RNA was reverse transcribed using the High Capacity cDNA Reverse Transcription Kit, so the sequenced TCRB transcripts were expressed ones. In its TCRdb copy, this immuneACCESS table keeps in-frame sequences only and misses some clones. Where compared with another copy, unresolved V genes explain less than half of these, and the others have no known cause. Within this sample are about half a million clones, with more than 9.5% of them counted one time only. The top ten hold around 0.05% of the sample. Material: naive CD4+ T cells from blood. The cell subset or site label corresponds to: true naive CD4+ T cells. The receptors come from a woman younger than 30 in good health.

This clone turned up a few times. The CDR3 region is CASKMGDQVNTEAFF. In DNA form, the CDR3 reads TGTGCCAGCAAGATGGGAGACCAGGTGAACACTGAAGCTTTCTTT. The chain carries TRBV27 and TRBJ1-1; the D is unclear. This CDR3 has 15 amino acids. With 7 bases removed from V and 0 bases from J, the gap between germline ends came to 15 bases. Germline V gene sequence: CDR1 MNHEY, CDR2 SMNVEV (reference sequence).

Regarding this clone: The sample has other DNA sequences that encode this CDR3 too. CDR3 in DNA: TGTGCCAGCTCACCACGACAGCAAGAGACCCAGTACTTC. Translation: CASSPRQQETQYF. The chain employs TRBV18 and TRBJ2-5; D is perhaps TRBD1 (5 bases). CDR1 is KGHSH, CDR2 LQKENI, per germline. Trimming took 1 base from V and 2 from J, leaving 5 bases between them. This CDR3 contains 13 residues.

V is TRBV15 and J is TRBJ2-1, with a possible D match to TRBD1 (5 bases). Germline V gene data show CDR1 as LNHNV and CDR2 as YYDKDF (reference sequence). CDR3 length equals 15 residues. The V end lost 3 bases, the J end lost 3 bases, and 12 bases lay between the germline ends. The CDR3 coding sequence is TGTGCCACCAGCAGGTCCGTAACAGGCTACAATGAGCAGTTCTTC. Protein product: CATSRSVTGYNEQFF.

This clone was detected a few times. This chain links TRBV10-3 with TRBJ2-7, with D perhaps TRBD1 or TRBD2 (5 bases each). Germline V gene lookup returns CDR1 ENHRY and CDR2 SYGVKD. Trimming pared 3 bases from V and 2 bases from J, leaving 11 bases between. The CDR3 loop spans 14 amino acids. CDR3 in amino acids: CAISDGTGTYEQYF. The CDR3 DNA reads TGTGCCATCAGTGATGGGACGGGTACCTACGAGCAGTACTTC.